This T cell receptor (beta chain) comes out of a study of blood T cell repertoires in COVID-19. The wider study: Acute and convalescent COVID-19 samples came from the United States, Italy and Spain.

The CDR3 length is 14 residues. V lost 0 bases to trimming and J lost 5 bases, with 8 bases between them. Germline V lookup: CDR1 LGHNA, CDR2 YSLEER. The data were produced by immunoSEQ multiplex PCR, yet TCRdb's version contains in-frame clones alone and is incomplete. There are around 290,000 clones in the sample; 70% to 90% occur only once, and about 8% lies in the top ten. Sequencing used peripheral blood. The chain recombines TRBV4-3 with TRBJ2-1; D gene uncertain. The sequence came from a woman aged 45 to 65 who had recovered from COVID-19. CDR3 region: CASSQDRLNNEQFF. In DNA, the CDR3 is TGCGCCAGCAGCCAAGATAGACTGAACAATGAGCAGTTCTTC.